This entry describes one T cell receptor (beta chain). Its antigen is unidentified. The V gene lost 1 base and the J gene lost 5 bases, with 11 bases spanning the gap. Germline assignment: CDR1 SGHDN and CDR2 FVKESK. This CDR3 region has 14 residues. TCRdb re-called the 5' RACE reads with MiXCR, one entry per CDR3 protein. The sample includes 200,000 to 300,000 distinct CDR3 sequences, 16% of them seen just once. This specimen belongs to a study of T-cell memory formation after mild COVID-19. On the study more broadly: Each donor largely had its own TCR clusters. General study points: Shrinking CD4+ clones were chiefly CM and EM; CD8+ ones were chiefly EMRA.

The specimen sequenced was PBMCs or a T cell subset sorted from them (not recorded which). The receptor's source is a man younger than 30 who had mild COVID-19 (a few samples of this study predate the infection). Cell type and time point are not known. This chain links TRBV14 with TRBJ2-5; D is uncertain. The CDR3 is CASSQGTSWETQYF. The CDR3 DNA is TGTGCCAGCAGCCAAGGAACCTCTTGGGAGACCCAGTACTTC. Full variable domain (rest looked up from reference TRBV14 and TRBJ2-5): EAGVTQFPSHSVIEKGQTVTLRCDPISGHDNLYWYRRVMGKEIKFLLHFVKESKQDESGMPNNRFLAERTGGTYSTLKVQPAELEDSGVYFCASSQGTSWETQYFGPGTRLLVL.